The rows below give T cell receptor beta chains drawn from one sample of a study of T cell repertoires in cytomegalovirus infection. A single record per CDR3 protein comes from TCRdb applying MiXCR to the reads. The sample lists some 440,000 distinct CDR3 sequences, about 33% occurring once. The sequenced material came from PBMCs. The receptors were gathered from a human donor in good health (CMV status not recorded). Some clones in this sample may be carry-over from other donors' samples. CDR3s include the opening cysteine and the closing phenylalanine or tryptophan. The order of the fields is clone size, CDR3 length, V gene, D gene, J gene, CDR3 DNA, CDR3 protein. The D gene is left open where the match is weak. Some rows have no size entry. The others give once, few or many, or a class for an expanded clone.

>-|15|TRBV6-2/TRBV6-3|TRBD1|TRBJ2-7
TGTGCCAGCAGTTACTCCGGACAGGGGACGTACGAGCAGTACTTC
CASSYSGQGTYEQYF
>-|16|TRBV7-6|-|TRBJ2-7
TGTGCCAGCAGCTTAGCCCCGACAGTGAAGGGGCACGAGCAGTCCTTC
CASSLAPTVKGHEQSF
>few|15|TRBV7-9|TRBD2|TRBJ2-7
TGTGCCAGCAGCTTCACTAGCGGGGGGATGTACGAGCAGTACTTC
CASSFTSGGMYEQYF
>few|16|TRBV19|TRBD2|TRBJ2-2
TGTGCCAGTAGACCTAGCGGGGGGCCCAACACCGGGGAGCTGTTTTTT
CASRPSGGPNTGELFF
>few|16|TRBV12-5|TRBD1|TRBJ2-5
TGTGCTAGTGGTTTGGACGGGACAGGGGTTAGGGAGACCCAGTACTTC
CASGLDGTGVRETQYF
>-|14|TRBV6-6|-|TRBJ2-7
TGTGCCACCGCGAAGGGGGGAAACTCCTACGAGCAGTACTTC
CATAKGGNSYEQYF
>few|14|TRBV6-6|-|TRBJ1-2
TGTGCCAGCAGTTACTCGAAGGGGAACTATGGCTACACCTTC
CASSYSKGNYGYTF
>few|11|TRBV5-4|-|TRBJ2-1
TGTGCCAGCAGCTTGTTGGATGAGCAGTTCTTC
CASSLLDEQFF
>-|15|TRBV6-8|TRBD1|TRBJ1-5
TGTGCCAGCAGAGGCGGACAGGGGGGCAATCAGCCCCAGCATTTT
CASRGGQGGNQPQHF
>-|15|TRBV7-2|TRBD2|TRBJ2-1
TGTGCCAGCAGCAATTTAGCGGGGGGGCTGGATGAGCAGTTCTTC
CASSNLAGGLDEQFF
>-|14|TRBV6-8|TRBD1|TRBJ1-3
TGTGCCAGCAGTCCCGGGACAGGCGGACACACCATATATTTT
CASSPGTGGHTIYF
>few|14|TRBV6-5|-|TRBJ1-1
TGTGCCAGCAGCCCCGGGACGGTCCCAAAAGAAGCTTTCTTT
CASSPGTVPKEAFF
>many|16|TRBV11-2|-|TRBJ1-6
TGTGCCAGCAGCCCATTGGACAGTTTCCTTAATTCACCCCTCCACTTT
CASSPLDSFLNSPLHF
>few|13|TRBV2|-|TRBJ2-5
TGTGCCAGCAGTGAGGGACCGAAAGAGACCCAGTACTTC
CASSEGPKETQYF
>-|16|TRBV10-3|TRBD1|TRBJ2-1
TGTGCCATCAGTGAAGGACAGGGGACTTCCTACAATGAGCAGTTCTTC
CAISEGQGTSYNEQFF
>-|16|TRBV15|TRBD1|TRBJ2-6
TGTGCCACCAGCTATCAGGGGGCAGGTGGGGCCAACGTCCTGACTTTC
CATSYQGAGGANVLTF
>-|12|TRBV20-1|-|TRBJ2-5
TGCAGTGCTAGGCGGGGACAAGAGACCCAGTACTTC
CSARRGQETQYF
>-|15|TRBV7-9|-|TRBJ1-3
TGTGCCAGCAGCTTCCTACAGGTCTCTGGAAACACCATATATTTT
CASSFLQVSGNTIYF
>-|14|TRBV6-5|TRBD1|TRBJ1-5
TGTGCCAGCAGAGACAGGGGGAACAATCAGCCCCAGCATTTT
CASRDRGNNQPQHF
>few|13|TRBV4-3|-|TRBJ1-3
TGCGCCAGCAGCCAAGGGAAGGGAGACACCATATATTTT
CASSQGKGDTIYF
>-|14|TRBV20-1|-|TRBJ1-5
TGCAGTGCATCGACAGAGTATAGCAATCAGCCCCAGCATTTT
CSASTEYSNQPQHF
>few|16|TRBV5-1|TRBD2|TRBJ2-2
TGCGCCAGCAGCCCGACTAGCGGGGTTGACACCGGGGAGCTGTTTTTT
CASSPTSGVDTGELFF
>-|15|TRBV11-2|TRBD2|TRBJ2-5
TGTGCCAGCAGCTTACGGGGGGGGGGCCAAGAGACCCAGTACTTC
CASSLRGGGQETQYF
>-|14|TRBV6-6|TRBD2|TRBJ2-3
TGTGCCAGCAGAGCGGGGGGGCCGAGGGATACGCAGTATTTT
CASRAGGPRDTQYF
>few|12|TRBV27|-|TRBJ1-5
TGTGCCAGCAGGGCAAGGGATCAGCCCCAGCATTTT
CASRARDQPQHF
>many|13|TRBV7-2|-|TRBJ2-7
TGTGCCAGCAGCCGCGACATCTCCTACGAGCAGTACTTC
CASSRDISYEQYF
>many|14|TRBV11-2|-|TRBJ1-1
TGTGCCAGCAGCCAGGGACGGGGGAACACTGAAGCTTTCTTT
CASSQGRGNTEAFF
>many|11|TRBV7-8|-|TRBJ2-3
TGTGCCAGCAGGGGCGCAGATACGCAGTATTTT
CASRGADTQYF
>few|16|TRBV6-1|-|TRBJ2-5
TGTGCCAGCAAAAACGGAGGTAATAGAGGCCAAGAGACCCAGTACTTC
CASKNGGNRGQETQYF
>few|15|TRBV7-6|-|TRBJ2-3
TGTGCCAGCAGCGGTGTCCTAGGGAAGGAAGATACGCAGTATTTT
CASSGVLGKEDTQYF
>few|15|TRBV6-8|-|TRBJ1-6
TGTGCCAGCAGACGCGACCACTCCTATAATTCACCCCTCCACTTT
CASRRDHSYNSPLHF
>-|13|TRBV19|-|TRBJ2-3
TGTGCCAGTAGTCCCAGGGACACAGATACGCAGTATTTT
CASSPRDTDTQYF
>-|21|TRBV2|-|TRBJ2-3
TGTGCCAGCAGTGTAGCCCATTTAGATCAGGCGGCTAATCCTAGCACAGATACGCAGTATTTT
CASSVAHLDQAANPSTDTQYF
>few|13|TRBV7-9|-|TRBJ1-1
TGTGCCAGCAGAGCAGACAGCTACACTGAAGCTTTCTTT
CASRADSYTEAFF
>-|14|TRBV20-1|-|TRBJ2-7
TGCAGTGCTAGCGGGCGGTCAAAGTCCTACGAGCAGTACTTC
CSASGRSKSYEQYF
>-|15|TRBV7-2|TRBD1|TRBJ2-7
TGTGCCAGCAGCTTCGGACAGGGGCTCGCCTACGAGCAGTACTTC
CASSFGQGLAYEQYF
>-|13|TRBV20-1|-|TRBJ1-2
TGCAGTGCTAAAGTCTCAGGGTCTGATGGCTACACCTTC
CSAKVSGSDGYTF
>-|15|TRBV2|TRBD2|TRBJ2-3
TGTGCCAGCACCCAGCTAGCGGGGGGGCGAGATACGCAGTATTTT
CASTQLAGGRDTQYF
>few|13|TRBV7-8|-|TRBJ2-5
TGTGCCAGCAGCTGGGGGAGAGGTGAGACCCAGTACTTC
CASSWGRGETQYF
>few|14|TRBV29-1|-|TRBJ2-7
TGCAGCGTTGAACCGGCTAGGGGTGGGCGCGAGCAGTACTTC
CSVEPARGGREQYF
>once|17|TRBV2|-|TRBJ1-5
TGTGCCAGCTCCCCGGAGCAGGGCCGGATTCTCCCTCAGCCCCAGCATTTT
CASSPEQGRILPQPQHF
>-|17|TRBV4-1|-|TRBJ1-5
TGTGCCAGCAGCCAAAGTAGGACGGGTGGGAGCAATCAGCCCCAGCATTTT
CASSQSRTGGSNQPQHF
>many|13|TRBV7-2|-|TRBJ2-3
TGTGCCAGCGGGCAGGTTAGCACAGATACGCAGTATTTT
CASGQVSTDTQYF
>-|17|TRBV4-1|TRBD1|TRBJ1-3
TGCGCCAGCAGCCAAGTTCCACAGGGGGCTACGGGAAACACCATATATTTT
CASSQVPQGATGNTIYF
>few|12|TRBV6-1|-|TRBJ1-2
TGTGCCAGCAGTGAGGTTCTCTATGGCTACACCTTC
CASSEVLYGYTF
>-|19|TRBV20-1|TRBD2|TRBJ2-2
TGCAGTGCTAGTAACGAGAAGCGGGGGGCCCTGCGGGGCACCGGGGAGCTGTTTTTT
CSASNEKRGALRGTGELFF